These 4 T cell receptor beta chains were all obtained from the same sample, sequenced in a study of CD8+CD57+ T cells in acquired aplastic anemia. Profiling that covered TCR beta VDJ and CDR3 relied on genomic DNA as its template. TCRdb called the reads again in MiXCR, with one record for every CDR3 protein. The repertoire holds approximately 190,000 distinct CDR3 sequences, with less than 60% as singletons. For sequencing, patients were chosen who had shown expansion of CD8+CD57+ cells by flow cytometry. Sequencing was carried out using sorted CD4+, CD8+, or CD8+CD57+ T cells (not recorded which) from PBMCs. These receptors came from a human donor with aplastic anemia.

On this clonotype itself: A single base separates this from a much larger clone, so it may be a read error. The rearrangement uses TRBV5-1 and TRBJ1-1; a weak D match, TRBD1 (6 bases). The V end was cut by 4 bases, the J end by 7 bases, with 20 bases between. The CDR3 covers 15 residues. CDR1 and CDR2 (germline): SGHRS, YFSETQ. The CDR3 loop is CASSPAPLRGDEAFF. The CDR3 DNA reads as TGCGCCAGCAGCCCTGCCCCCCTGAGGGGGGATGAAGCTTTCTTT.

The chain uses TRBV15 and TRBJ1-5; a weak D match, TRBD1 (6 bases). There are 17 residues in the CDR3. From germline, CDR1 is LNHNV and CDR2 YYDKDF (reference sequence). Trimming removed 2 bases from V and 4 bases from J, with 18 bases in between. CDR3 coding DNA: TGTGCCACCAGCAGACCCAAGGGGGGGGCAGGAAATCAGCCCCAGCATTTT. Its protein product is CATSRPKGGAGNQPQHF.

The chain is built from TRBV7-2 and TRBJ1-5; D not resolved. This CDR3 comprises 12 residues. With 8 bases removed from V and 1 base from J, the gap between germline ends came to 6 bases. Germline CDR1 and CDR2: SGHTA and FQGNSA. CDR3 loop: CASGSSNQPQHF. DNA of the CDR3: TGTGCCAGCGGATCAAGCAATCAGCCCCAGCATTTT.

As concerns this clonotype: One base away lies a much larger clone, so this may be a sequencing read error. The CDR3 reads CASSFIRGLAEEAYF. CDR3 DNA sequence: TGCGCCAGCAGCTTCATTCGGGGACTCGCCGAGGAAGCTTACTTT. The rearrangement links TRBV5-1 to TRBJ1-1; D may be TRBD1 (5 bases). The CDR3 spans 15 residues. Germline V gene data show CDR1 as SGHRS and CDR2 as YFSETQ.